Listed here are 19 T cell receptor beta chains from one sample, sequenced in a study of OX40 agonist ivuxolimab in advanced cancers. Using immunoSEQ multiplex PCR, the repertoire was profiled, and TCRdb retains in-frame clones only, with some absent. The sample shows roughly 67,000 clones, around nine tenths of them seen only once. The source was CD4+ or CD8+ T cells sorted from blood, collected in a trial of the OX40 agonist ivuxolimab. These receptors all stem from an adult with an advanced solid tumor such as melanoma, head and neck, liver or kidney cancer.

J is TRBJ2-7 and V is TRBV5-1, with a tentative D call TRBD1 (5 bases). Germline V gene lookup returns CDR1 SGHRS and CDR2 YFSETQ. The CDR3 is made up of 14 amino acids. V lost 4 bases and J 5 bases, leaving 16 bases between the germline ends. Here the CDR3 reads CASSPPVGLHEQYF. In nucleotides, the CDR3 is TGCGCCAGCAGCCCGCCCGTGGGGCTCCACGAGCAGTACTTC.

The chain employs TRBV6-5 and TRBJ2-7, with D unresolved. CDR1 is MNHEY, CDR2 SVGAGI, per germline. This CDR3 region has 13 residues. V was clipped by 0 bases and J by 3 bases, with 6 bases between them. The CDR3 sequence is CASSYSTGYEQYF. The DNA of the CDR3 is TGTGCCAGCAGTTACTCGACTGGCTACGAGCAGTACTTC.

CDR3 in amino acids: CASSRDRGQANQPQHF. As DNA, the CDR3 is TGTGCCAGCAGCCGGGACAGGGGGCAGGCCAATCAGCCCCAGCATTTT. The rearrangement joins TRBV27 to TRBJ1-5; TRBD1 aligns across 12 bases. CDR1 MNHEY and CDR2 SMNVEV come from the germline V gene (reference sequence). The CDR3 spans 16 residues. Trimming took 6 bases from V and 3 from J; bases not matched to a gene: 6.

CDR3 nucleotide sequence: TGTGCCAGCAGCCGAGACAGGACAAGCAATCAGCCCCAGCATTTT. It is translated as CASSRDRTSNQPQHF. The gene calls are TRBV6-5 and TRBJ1-5, with TRBD1 as a possible D gene (6 bases). Germline V CDR1 and CDR2: MNHEY, SVGAGI. Trimming stripped 6 bases from V and 1 base from J, with 13 bases between. The CDR3 contains 15 residues.

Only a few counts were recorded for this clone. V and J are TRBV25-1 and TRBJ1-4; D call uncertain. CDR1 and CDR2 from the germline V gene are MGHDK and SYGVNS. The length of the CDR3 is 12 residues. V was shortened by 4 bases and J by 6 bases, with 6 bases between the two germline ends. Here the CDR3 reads CASSGRDEKLFF. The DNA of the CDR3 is TGTGCCAGCAGTGGGAGGGATGAAAAACTGTTTTTT. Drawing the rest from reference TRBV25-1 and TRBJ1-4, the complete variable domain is EADIYQTPRYLVIGTGKKITLECSQTMGHDKMYWYQQDPGMELHLIHYSYGVNSTEKGDLSSESTVSRIRTEHFPLTLESARPSHTSQYLCASSGRDEKLFFGSGTQLSVL.

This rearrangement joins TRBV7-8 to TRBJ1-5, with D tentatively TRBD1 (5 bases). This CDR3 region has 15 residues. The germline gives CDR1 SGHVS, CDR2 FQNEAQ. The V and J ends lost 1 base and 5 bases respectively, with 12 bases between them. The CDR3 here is CASSLGRQPDQPQHF. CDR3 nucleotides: TGTGCCAGCAGCTTAGGCAGACAGCCCGATCAGCCCCAGCATTTT.

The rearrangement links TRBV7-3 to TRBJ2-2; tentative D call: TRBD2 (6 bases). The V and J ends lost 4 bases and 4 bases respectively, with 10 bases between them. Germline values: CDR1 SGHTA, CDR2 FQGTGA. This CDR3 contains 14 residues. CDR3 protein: CASSSGLSTGELFF. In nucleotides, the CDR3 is TGTGCCAGCAGCTCGGGACTTTCCACCGGGGAGCTGTTTTTT.

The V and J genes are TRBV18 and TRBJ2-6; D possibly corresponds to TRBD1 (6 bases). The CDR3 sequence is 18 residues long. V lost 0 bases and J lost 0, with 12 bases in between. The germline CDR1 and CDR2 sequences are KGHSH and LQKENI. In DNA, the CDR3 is TGTGCCAGCTCACCACCGTCCAGGGGAAACTCTGGGGCCAACGTCCTGACTTTC. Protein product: CASSPPSRGNSGANVLTF.

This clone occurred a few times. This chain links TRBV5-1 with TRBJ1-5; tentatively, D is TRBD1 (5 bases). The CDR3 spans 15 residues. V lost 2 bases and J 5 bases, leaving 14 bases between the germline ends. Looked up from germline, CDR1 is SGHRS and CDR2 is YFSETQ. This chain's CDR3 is CASSFEWGQDQPQHF. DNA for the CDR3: TGCGCCAGCAGCTTCGAGTGGGGCCAGGATCAGCCCCAGCATTTT. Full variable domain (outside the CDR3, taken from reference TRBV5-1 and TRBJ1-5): KAGVTQTPRYLIKTRGQQVTLSCSPISGHRSVSWYQQTPGQGLQFLFEYFSETQRNKGNFPGRFSGRQFSNSRSEMNVSTLELGDSALYLCASSFEWGQDQPQHFGDGTRLSIL.

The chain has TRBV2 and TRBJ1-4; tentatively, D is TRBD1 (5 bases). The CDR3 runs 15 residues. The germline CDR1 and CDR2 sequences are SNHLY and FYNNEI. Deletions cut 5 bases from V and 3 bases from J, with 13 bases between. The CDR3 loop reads CASSPRGASNEKLFF. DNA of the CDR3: TGTGCCAGCAGTCCCCGCGGGGCGTCTAATGAAAAACTGTTTTTT.

The CDR3 reads CAWSEGQNLRTEAFF. The CDR3 coding sequence is TGTGCCTGGAGTGAAGGACAAAACCTGAGAACTGAAGCTTTCTTT. This rearrangement joins TRBV30 to TRBJ1-1; D perhaps matches TRBD1 (5 bases). V was clipped by 1 base and J by 5 bases, with 17 bases between them. The CDR3 sequence is 15 residues long. Germline V lookup: CDR1 GTSNPN, CDR2 SVGIG (reference sequence).

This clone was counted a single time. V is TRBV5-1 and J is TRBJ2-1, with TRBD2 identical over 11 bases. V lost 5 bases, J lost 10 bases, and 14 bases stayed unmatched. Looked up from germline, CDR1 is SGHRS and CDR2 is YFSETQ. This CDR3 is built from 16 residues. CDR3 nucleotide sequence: TGCGCCAGCAGTTCCCAAGGGACTAGCGGCGAGTTAGAGCAGTTCTTC. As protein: CASSSQGTSGELEQFF.

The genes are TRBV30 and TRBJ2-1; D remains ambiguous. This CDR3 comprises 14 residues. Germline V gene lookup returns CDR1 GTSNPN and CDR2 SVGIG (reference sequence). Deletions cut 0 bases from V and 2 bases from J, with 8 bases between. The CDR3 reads CAWSVYGAYNEQFF. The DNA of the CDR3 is TGTGCCTGGAGTGTATATGGGGCCTACAATGAGCAGTTCTTC.

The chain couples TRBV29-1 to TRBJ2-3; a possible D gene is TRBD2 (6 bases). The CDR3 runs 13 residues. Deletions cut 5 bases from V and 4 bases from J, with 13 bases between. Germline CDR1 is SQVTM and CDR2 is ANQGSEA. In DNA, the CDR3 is TGCAGCGTTTCGCCGGGAGCGGCAGATACGCAGTATTTT. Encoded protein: CSVSPGAADTQYF.

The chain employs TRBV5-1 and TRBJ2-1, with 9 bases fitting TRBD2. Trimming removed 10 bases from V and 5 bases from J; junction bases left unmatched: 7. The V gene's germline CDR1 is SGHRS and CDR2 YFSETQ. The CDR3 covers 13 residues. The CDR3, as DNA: TGCGCCCTCAGGCGGGGGGGCAACAATGAGCAGTTCTTC. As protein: CALRRGGNNEQFF. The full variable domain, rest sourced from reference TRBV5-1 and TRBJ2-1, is KAGVTQTPRYLIKTRGQQVTLSCSPISGHRSVSWYQQTPGQGLQFLFEYFSETQRNKGNFPGRFSGRQFSNSRSEMNVSTLELGDSALYLCALRRGGNNEQFFGPGTRLTVL.

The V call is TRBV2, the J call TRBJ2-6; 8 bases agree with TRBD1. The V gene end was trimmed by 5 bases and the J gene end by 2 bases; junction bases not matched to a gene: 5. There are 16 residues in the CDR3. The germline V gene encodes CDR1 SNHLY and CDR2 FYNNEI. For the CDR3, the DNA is TGTGCCAGCAGTATGACAGGGGCGGCTGGGGCCAACGTCCTGACTTTC. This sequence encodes CASSMTGAAGANVLTF.

The CDR3 nucleotides read TGTGCCTGGAGTCCGGGGACTAGATACAATGAGCAGTTCTTC. It is translated as CAWSPGTRYNEQFF. The chain recombines TRBV30 with TRBJ2-1, with 8 nucleotides matching TRBD2. The CDR3 length is 14 residues. The germline V gene has CDR1 GTSNPN and CDR2 SVGIG (reference sequence). V lost 2 bases to trimming and J lost 4 bases; unmatched junction nucleotides: 4.

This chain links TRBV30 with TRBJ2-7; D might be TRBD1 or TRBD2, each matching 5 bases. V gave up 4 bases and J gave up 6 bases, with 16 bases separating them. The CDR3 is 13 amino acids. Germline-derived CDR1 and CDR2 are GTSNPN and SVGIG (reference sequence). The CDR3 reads CAWNRGRILEQYF. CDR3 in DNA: TGTGCCTGGAACCGGGGCCGAATCCTCGAGCAGTACTTC.

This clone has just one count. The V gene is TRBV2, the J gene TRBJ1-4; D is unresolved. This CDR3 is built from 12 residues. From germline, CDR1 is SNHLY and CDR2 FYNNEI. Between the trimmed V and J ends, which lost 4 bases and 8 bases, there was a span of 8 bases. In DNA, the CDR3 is TGTGCCAGCAGTGTAGAAAGGGAAAAACTGTTTTTT. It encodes CASSVEREKLFF. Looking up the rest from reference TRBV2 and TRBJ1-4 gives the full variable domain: EPEVTQTPSHQVTQMGQEVILRCVPISNHLYFYWYRQILGQKVEFLVSFYNNEISEKSEIFDDQFSVERPDGSNFTLKIRSTKLEDSAMYFCASSVEREKLFFGSGTQLSVL.